The 2 T cell receptor beta chains given below trace back to one sample, sequenced in a study of T cell responses to AZD1222 COVID-19 vaccine. Repertoires were generated with immunoSEQ multiplex PCR, while TCRdb's copy carries only in-frame clones and drops some. This table has approximately 260,000 clones, approximately 93% appearing once. The sequenced sample was peripheral blood, obtained on day 0 of AZD1222 vaccination. These receptors originate from an adult in good health.

The chain is built from TRBV3-1 (or the pseudogene TRBV3-2) and TRBJ1-2; TRBD1 aligns across 8 bases. The CDR3 is 12 residues long. Germline V gene data show CDR1 as LGHDT and CDR2 as YNNKEL (reference sequence). Trimming took 6 bases from V and 8 from J; bases not matched to a gene: 5. CDR3 region: CASRAGGFGYTF. DNA for the CDR3: TGTGCCAGCAGGGCAGGGGGCTTCGGCTACACCTTC.

CDR3 protein: CASSDRDEKLFF. In DNA form, the CDR3 reads TGTGCCAGCAGTGACAGGGATGAAAAACTGTTTTTT. The chain combines TRBV2 with TRBJ1-4; TRBD1 is a possible D gene (5 bases). Germline-derived CDR1 and CDR2 are SNHLY and FYNNEI. The CDR3 covers 12 residues. V dropped 3 bases and J dropped 6 bases, with 5 bases sitting between them.